These 12 T cell receptor beta chains share one sample of origin, sequenced in a study of T-cell memory formation after mild COVID-19 (TCRdb year 2021). Library preparation employed 5' RACE. These reads were obtained on an Illumina NovaSeq 6000. The public sequencing data were trimmed at Q25 with fastp and processed into clonotypes with MiXCR by TCRdb, which kept only in-frame beta chains. Each CDR3 protein appears once, grouped with its most common genes and DNA. This sample gives some 13,000 distinct CDR3 sequences in total; around 11% of them show up just once. Of the sample, around half is held by the ten largest clones. The sample was PBMCs or a T cell subset sorted from them (not recorded which). These receptors were taken from an adult woman who had mild COVID-19 (a few samples of this study predate the infection). The sample titles of this study are shuffled in the database, so cell type and time point are left out; the donor was told from shared clones.

This sequence joins TRBV28 and TRBJ2-1; TRBD1 matches 7 bases. This CDR3 is 16 amino acids long. V gave up 5 bases and J gave up 5 bases; unmatched junction bases: 12. In germline, CDR1 is MDHEN, CDR2 SYDVKM. DNA for the CDR3: TGTGCCAGCAGTCCGCCTCGGGACAGCCACAACAATGAGCAGTTCTTC. Amino acid sequence: CASSPPRDSHNNEQFF.

This clonotype has at least ten counts. The chain combines TRBV9 with TRBJ2-3, with D perhaps TRBD2 (5 bases). Germline loops: CDR1 SGDLS, CDR2 YYNGEE. Trimming shortened V by 7 bases and J by 3 bases, and 18 bases separated the two germline ends. The CDR3 contains 15 residues. The CDR3 sequence is CASSSSGSATDTQYF. The CDR3 bases are TGTGCCAGCTCCTCCTCGGGTAGCGCGACAGATACGCAGTATTTT.

There are many counts of this clonotype. The chain is built from TRBV4-3 and TRBJ2-7; 12 bases are shared with TRBD2. The CDR3 runs to 19 residues. Germline CDR1 and CDR2: LGHNA and YSLEER. V lost 0 bases to trimming and J lost 3 bases; unmatched junction nucleotides: 12. The CDR3 nucleotides are TGCGCCAGCAGCCAAGATCTAGCGGGAGGGCCTGTCGGGAGCTACGAGCAGTACTTC. Translated, it gives CASSQDLAGGPVGSYEQYF.

Relative to its sample, this clonotype is medium-sized. The chain carries TRBV5-1 and TRBJ2-3; possible D gene TRBD1, 5 bases. Germline V gene lookup returns CDR1 SGHRS and CDR2 YFSETQ. V lost 0 bases and J 1 base, leaving 12 bases between the germline ends. The CDR3 sequence is 16 residues long. The CDR3 coding sequence is TGCGCCAGCAGCTTGGCCCAGGTGACAGGCACAGATACGCAGTATTTT. Translating it yields CASSLAQVTGTDTQYF. The full variable domain, in which reference TRBV5-1 and TRBJ2-3 provide the parts outside the CDR3, is KAGVTQTPRYLIKTRGQQVTLSCSPISGHRSVSWYQQTPGQGLQFLFEYFSETQRNKGNFPGRFSGRQFSNSRSEMNVSTLELGDSALYLCASSLAQVTGTDTQYFGPGTRLTVL.

This clonotype has at least ten counts. CDR3 residues: CASSLVLETGLYSDTQYF. The CDR3 nucleotides are TGCGCCAGCAGCTTGGTCCTCGAGACAGGGCTTTATTCAGATACGCAGTATTTT. The chain is built from TRBV5-1 and TRBJ2-3; 7 bases line up with TRBD1. Germline assignment: CDR1 SGHRS and CDR2 YFSETQ. This CDR3 contains 18 residues. With 0 bases clipped from V and 4 bases from J, the junction kept 14 bases outside the gene matches.

This clonotype was recorded at least ten times. The rearrangement uses TRBV25-1 and TRBJ2-7; unclear D gene. The CDR3 runs to 14 residues. Germline V gives CDR1 MGHDK, CDR2 SYGVNS. V shed 6 bases and J shed 0 bases, with 12 bases lying between them. In DNA, the CDR3 is TGTGCCAGCAGCCTAAACCACCACTCCTACGAGCAGTACTTC. Amino acid sequence: CASSLNHHSYEQYF.

In its sample, this clonotype is medium-sized. The CDR3 loop is CASSGTGGSLYTGELFF. CDR3 coding DNA: TGTGCCAGCAGTGGAACGGGCGGGAGTCTTTACACCGGGGAGCTGTTTTTT. V gene TRBV27 combines with J gene TRBJ2-2; TRBD2 aligns across 7 bases. V lost 5 bases, J lost 3 bases, and 12 bases stayed unmatched. Germline V CDR1 and CDR2: MNHEY, SMNVEV (reference sequence). The CDR3 loop spans 17 amino acids.

In its sample, this clonotype ranks as medium-sized (0.01 to 0.1%). The chain employs TRBV28 and TRBJ1-1; possible D gene TRBD1, 6 bases. Germline CDR1 MDHEN, CDR2 SYDVKM. Trimming shortened V by 3 bases and J by 6 bases, and 17 bases separated the two germline ends. This CDR3 is built from 15 residues. CDR3 in DNA: TGTGCCAGCAGTTTGAGGCAGGGGATCGTAGCTGAAGCTTTCTTT. This translates into CASSLRQGIVAEAFF. Looking up the rest from reference TRBV28 and TRBJ1-1 gives the full variable domain: DVKVTQSSRYLVKRTGEKVFLECVQDMDHENMFWYRQDPGLGLRLIYFSYDVKMKEKGDIPEGYSVSREKKERFSLILESASTNQTSMYLCASSLRQGIVAEAFFGQGTRLTVV.

This clonotype was found many times. V and J are TRBV4-3 and TRBJ2-7, with D possibly being TRBD1 (6 bases). V lost 3 bases to trimming and J lost 4 bases, with 16 bases between them. This CDR3 is built from 15 residues. Germline CDR1 reads LGHNA; CDR2 reads YSLEER. CDR3 amino acids: CASSHNQGHGYEQYF. Here the CDR3 DNA reads TGCGCCAGCAGCCATAATCAGGGGCACGGGTACGAGCAGTACTTC.

This clonotype has ten or more counts. CDR3 loop: CASSSQGPLSYEQYF. CDR3 coding DNA: TGTGCCAGCAGTTCACAGGGACCTCTCTCCTACGAGCAGTACTTC. The V call is TRBV12-3 or TRBV12-4, the J call TRBJ2-7; perhaps TRBD1 as D (6 bases). This CDR3 spans 15 amino acids. V was cut by 4 bases and J by 0 bases, with 13 bases left in between.

Ten or more counts support this clonotype. The genes are TRBV3-1 and TRBJ1-5; no clear D. This CDR3 comprises 15 residues. V was pared by 0 bases and J by 6 bases, with 12 bases between. Germline CDR1 reads LGHDT; CDR2 reads YNNKEL (reference sequence). CDR3 region: CASSQDRSSGQPQHF. The CDR3 DNA is TGTGCCAGCAGCCAAGATCGTTCATCGGGTCAGCCCCAGCATTTT.

This clonotype was recorded at least ten times. The genes are TRBV5-1 and TRBJ1-6; D is undetermined. V was trimmed by 0 bases and J by 6 bases, leaving 16 bases between them. Germline values: CDR1 SGHRS, CDR2 YFSETQ. This CDR3 is built from 17 residues. CDR3 sequence: CASSLEALSAFNSPLHF. The CDR3 region has the DNA TGCGCCAGCAGCTTGGAGGCTCTCTCAGCCTTTAATTCACCCCTCCACTTT. Supplemented by reference TRBV5-1 and TRBJ1-6, the full variable domain reads KAGVTQTPRYLIKTRGQQVTLSCSPISGHRSVSWYQQTPGQGLQFLFEYFSETQRNKGNFPGRFSGRQFSNSRSEMNVSTLELGDSALYLCASSLEALSAFNSPLHFGNGTRLTVT.